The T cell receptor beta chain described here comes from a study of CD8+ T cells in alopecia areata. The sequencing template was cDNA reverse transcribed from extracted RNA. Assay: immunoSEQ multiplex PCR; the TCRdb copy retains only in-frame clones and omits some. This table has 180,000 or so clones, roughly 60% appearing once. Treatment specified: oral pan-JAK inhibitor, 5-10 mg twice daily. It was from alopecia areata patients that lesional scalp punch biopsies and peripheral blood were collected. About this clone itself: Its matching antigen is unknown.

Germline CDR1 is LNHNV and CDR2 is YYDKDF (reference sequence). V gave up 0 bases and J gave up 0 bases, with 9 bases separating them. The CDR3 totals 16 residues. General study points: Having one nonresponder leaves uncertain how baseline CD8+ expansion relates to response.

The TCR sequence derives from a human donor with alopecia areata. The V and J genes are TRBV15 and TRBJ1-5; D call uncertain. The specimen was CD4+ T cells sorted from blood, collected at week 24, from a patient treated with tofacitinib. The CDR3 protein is CATSRDLRNSNQPQHF. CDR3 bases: TGTGCCACCAGCAGAGATCTCAGAAATAGCAATCAGCCCCAGCATTTT. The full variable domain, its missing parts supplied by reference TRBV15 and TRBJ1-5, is DAMVIQNPRYQVTQFGKPVTLSCSQTLNHNVMYWYQQKSSQAPKLLFHYYDKDFNNEADTPDNFQSRRPNTSFCFLDIRSPGLGDTAMYLCATSRDLRNSNQPQHFGDGTRLSIL.